The 27 T cell receptor beta chains reported below all come from one sample, sequenced in a study of T cells in Graves' hyperthyroidism and ophthalmopathy. From RNA transcripts, TCR beta CDR3 regions were amplified. Researchers ran a first-round RT-PCR on the TCR CDR3 using the HTBI primer set. TCRdb re-called the multiplex PCR reads through MiXCR, storing one row per CDR3 protein. Of hundreds of thousands of distinct CDR3 sequences in the sample, 15% to 20% were seen once. Sequenced input: blood. The receptors derive from a woman aged 45-59 years with Graves' hyperthyroidism that later progressed to Graves' ophthalmopathy.

The rearrangement uses TRBV2 and TRBJ2-5, with TRBD2 matching 14 bases. The germline CDR1 and CDR2 sequences are SNHLY and FYNNEI. This CDR3 is built from 15 residues. J lost 7 bases, V lost 3 bases, and 4 bases had no gene match. The CDR3 is CASSEPGLAGGTQYF. CDR3 DNA sequence: TGTGCCAGCAGTGAGCCCGGACTAGCGGGGGGGACCCAGTACTTC. Full variable domain (remainder filled in from reference TRBV2 and TRBJ2-5): EPEVTQTPSHQVTQMGQEVILRCVPISNHLYFYWYRQILGQKVEFLVSFYNNEISEKSEIFDDQFSVERPDGSNFTLKIRSTKLEDSAMYFCASSEPGLAGGTQYFGPGTRLLVL.

The gene calls are TRBV12-3 or TRBV12-4 and TRBJ1-5; no clear D gene. The germline V and J ends were trimmed by 5 bases and 9 bases, with 14 bases remaining between them. The CDR3 loop spans 13 amino acids. As DNA, the CDR3 is TGTGCCAGCAGTCCTCCAGGCTCCCCGCCCCAGCATTTT. This sequence encodes CASSPPGSPPQHF.

This clonotype has more than one count but fewer than ten. The chain combines TRBV19 with TRBJ1-3, with D perhaps TRBD1 (5 bases). V lost 5 bases, J lost 0 bases, and 14 bases lay in between. Germline CDR1 and CDR2: LNHDA and SQIVND (reference sequence). CDR3 size: 16 residues. The CDR3 nucleotides are TGTGCCAGTAGTTTCTGGGGCGGAAGCTCTGGAAACACCATATATTTT. This translates into CASSFWGGSSGNTIYF.

Many counts were recorded for this clonotype. This chain joins TRBV3-1 and TRBJ1-2; D is unresolved. Germline lookup yields CDR1 LGHDT and CDR2 YNNKEL (reference sequence). The V gene lost 4 bases and the J gene lost 5 bases, with 20 bases spanning the gap. The CDR3 contains 16 residues. The DNA for the CDR3 is TGTGCCAGCAGCCCCCTTGGACGGACCGGGAAGTATGGCTACACCTTC. Residues: CASSPLGRTGKYGYTF.

This clonotype was detected only a few times. This chain connects TRBV27 to TRBJ1-1; D remains ambiguous. Trimming took 2 bases from V and 0 from J, leaving 10 bases between them. Germline V gene sequence: CDR1 MNHEY, CDR2 SMNVEV (reference sequence). This CDR3 region has 15 residues. CDR3 sequence reads: CASSLVAELNTEAFF. CDR3 in DNA: TGTGCCAGCAGTTTAGTGGCCGAGCTGAACACTGAAGCTTTCTTT.

The chain links TRBV2 to TRBJ1-2; the D gene is possibly TRBD1 (5 bases). The V end lost 7 bases, the J end lost 2 bases, and 14 bases lay between the germline ends. The CDR3 runs 14 residues. Germline-derived CDR1 and CDR2 are SNHLY and FYNNEI. CDR3 loop: CASTRGATNYGYTF. CDR3 bases: TGTGCCAGCACCCGGGGCGCGACGAACTATGGCTACACCTTC.

The chain employs TRBV25-1 and TRBJ1-2, with D possibly TRBD1 on 6 matching bases. The germline gives CDR1 MGHDK, CDR2 SYGVNS. The CDR3 is made up of 13 amino acids. Trimming cost V 3 bases and J 8 bases, with 13 bases left between them. CDR3 in DNA: TGTGCCAGCAGTGAGCCCTCAGGGGTCGGCTACACCTTC. Translation: CASSEPSGVGYTF.

There are many counts of this clonotype. The V call is TRBV30, the J call TRBJ2-5; D might be TRBD1 (6 bases). Germline V gives CDR1 GTSNPN, CDR2 SVGIG (reference sequence). The CDR3 consists of 13 residues. V lost 2 bases, J lost 4 bases, and 11 bases lay in between. CDR3 sequence (DNA): TGTGCCTGGAGTTATCAGGGGCGAGAGACCCAGTACTTC. It encodes CAWSYQGRETQYF.

This clonotype has more than one count but fewer than ten. V is TRBV4-1 and J is TRBJ2-2; 10 nucleotides agree with TRBD2. This CDR3 comprises 22 residues. V was pared by 3 bases and J by 0 bases, with 19 bases of the junction left unmatched. The germline V gene has CDR1 MGHRA and CDR2 YSYEKL. The CDR3 loop reads CASSQAWAPSGGLFANTGELFF. The CDR3 nucleotides read TGCGCCAGCAGCCAGGCTTGGGCGCCTAGCGGGGGCCTGTTCGCGAACACCGGGGAGCTGTTTTTT.

This clonotype appeared many times. The genes are TRBV10-3 and TRBJ2-5, with 12 bases aligning to TRBD2. Germline V gives CDR1 ENHRY, CDR2 SYGVKD. The J segment lost 4 bases and the V segment lost 6 bases, leaving 6 bases of the junction unmatched. This CDR3 has 15 amino acids. CDR3 DNA: TGTGCCATCAGCGCTAGCGGGGGGGCCCCAGAGACCCAGTACTTC. This codes for CAISASGGAPETQYF.

This chain links TRBV7-9 with TRBJ1-6; TRBD1 agrees at 7 bases. Germline CDR1 and CDR2: SEHNR and FQNEAQ (reference sequence). This CDR3 comprises 16 residues. With 5 bases clipped from V and 6 bases from J, the junction kept 10 bases outside the gene matches. In nucleotides, the CDR3 is TGTGCCAGCAGCATGGCATCGACAGGGATTAATTCACCCCTCCACTTT. As protein: CASSMASTGINSPLHF.

Concerning this clonotype itself: At one end the junction does not follow the germline gene, possibly because of a read error. This chain connects TRBV9 to TRBJ2-7; D is undetermined. In germline, CDR1 is SGDLS, CDR2 YYNGEE. This CDR3 is 14 amino acids long. Written as DNA, the CDR3 is TGCGCCAGCAGCCCCGCGGCAAGGAACACCGAGCAGTACTTC. The encoded protein is CASSPAARNTEQYF.

At least ten counts were recorded for this clonotype. V is TRBV24-1 and J is TRBJ1-1; D unresolved. V lost 2 bases and J 2 bases, leaving 5 bases between the germline ends. Germline-derived CDR1 and CDR2 are KGHDR and SFDVKD. This CDR3 has 13 residues. The CDR3 here is CATSDWANTEAFF. Here the CDR3 DNA reads TGTGCCACCAGTGATTGGGCCAACACTGAAGCTTTCTTT.

This clonotype came up a few times. The chain is built from TRBV20-1 and TRBJ2-3; 8 nucleotides line up with TRBD2. The CDR3 extends over 14 amino acids. Germline loops: CDR1 DFQATT, CDR2 SNEGSKA (reference sequence). V dropped 5 bases and J dropped 5; count of bases not matched to a gene: 9. The DNA of the CDR3 is TGCAGTGCTCACCCCGGACTAGCTATAGATACGCAGTATTTT. Translating it yields CSAHPGLAIDTQYF.

The rearrangement uses TRBV2 and TRBJ1-1; TRBD1 might be the D (6 bases). Germline V gives CDR1 SNHLY, CDR2 FYNNEI. Trimming cost V 1 base and J 7 bases, with 22 bases left between them. The CDR3 contains 17 residues. The CDR3 nucleotides read TGTGCCAGCAGTGAAGGGAAAGGGGGTCGGGCGCCCGATGAAGCTTTCTTT. It specifies CASSEGKGGRAPDEAFF.

This clonotype has a count of ten or more. The CDR3 nucleotides are TGTGCCATGAAGGGGGCTAACACTGAAGCTTTCTTT. It yields the protein CAMKGANTEAFF. The chain recombines TRBV10-3 with TRBJ1-1, with TRBD1 matching 7 bases. The CDR3 is 12 residues long. Trimming took 9 bases from V and 2 from J; bases not matched to a gene: 3. The V gene's germline CDR1 is ENHRY and CDR2 SYGVKD.

In its sample, this clonotype was seen many times. The rearrangement joins TRBV20-1 to TRBJ1-1; no definite D call. This CDR3 spans 16 amino acids. Germline CDR1 DFQATT, CDR2 SNEGSKA (reference sequence). V gave up 1 base and J gave up 6 bases, with 21 bases separating them. CDR3 in amino acids: CSARVPGESAHAEAFF. The DNA for the CDR3 is TGCAGTGCTAGAGTCCCCGGCGAGAGTGCACACGCTGAAGCTTTCTTT.

The sample holds a few counts of this clonotype. V is TRBV7-9 and J is TRBJ2-5; 7 nucleotides line up with TRBD2. Germline V gene sequence: CDR1 SEHNR, CDR2 FQNEAQ (reference sequence). The CDR3 spans 17 residues. V gave up 1 base and J gave up 2 bases; unmatched junction bases: 10. The DNA of the CDR3 is TGTGCCAGCAGCTTAGTGGGGGGGGGGTTGCTTCAAGAGACCCAGTACTTC. Its protein is CASSLVGGGLLQETQYF.

This clonotype showed up just a few times. Given a much more abundant clone one base away, this may be a read error. This chain links TRBV3-1 with TRBJ2-7; D is uncertain. Deletions cut 5 bases from V and 3 bases from J, with 14 bases between. The CDR3 length is 14 residues. Germline V gives CDR1 LGHDT, CDR2 YNNKEL (reference sequence). The CDR3 spells CASSSPGYGYEQYF. The CDR3 DNA reads TGTGCCAGCAGCTCACCTGGGTACGGCTACGAGCAGTACTTC.

This clonotype was recorded a few times. The rearrangement uses TRBV11-3 and TRBJ2-2; 12 bases fit TRBD2. Germline V gene data show CDR1 as SGHNT and CDR2 as YENEEA. This CDR3 comprises 18 residues. Unmatched junction bases numbered 11, after V lost 2 bases and J lost 7 bases. The CDR3 reads CASSLPPPSGGAGGELFF. The CDR3 coding sequence is TGTGCCAGCAGCTTACCCCCTCCTAGCGGGGGGGCCGGCGGGGAGCTGTTTTTT.

This clonotype has ten or more counts. This chain links TRBV11-2 with TRBJ1-4; D gene unclear. Germline V gives CDR1 SGHAT, CDR2 FQNNGV. There are 13 residues in the CDR3. Trimming took 3 bases from V and 3 from J, leaving 5 bases between them. CDR3 protein: CASSFGANEKLFF. The CDR3 DNA reads as TGTGCCAGCAGCTTCGGAGCTAATGAAAAACTGTTTTTT.

The V call is TRBV11-1, the J call TRBJ2-6; D is possibly TRBD2 (5 bases). Trimming pared 5 bases from V and 0 bases from J, leaving 11 bases between. There are 16 residues in the CDR3. Germline V CDR1 and CDR2: SGHAT, FQDESV (reference sequence). CDR3 region: CASSRGSPSGANVLTF. CDR3 coding DNA: TGTGCCAGCAGCCGGGGTAGCCCCTCTGGGGCCAACGTCCTGACTTTC.

V gene TRBV12-3 or TRBV12-4 combines with J gene TRBJ2-2, with a tentative D call TRBD1 (6 bases). Trimming removed 6 bases from V and 3 bases from J, with 11 bases in between. The CDR3 is 14 residues long. CDR3 protein: CASRPDRDTGELFF. In DNA form, the CDR3 reads TGTGCCAGCAGGCCGGACAGAGACACCGGGGAGCTGTTTTTT.

In this sample, this clonotype turned up a few times. DNA of the CDR3: TGTGCCAGCAGCTACACCGGGACATTAGATCAGCCCCAGCATTTT. Encoded protein: CASSYTGTLDQPQHF. V gene TRBV5-6 combines with J gene TRBJ1-5; the D gene is possibly TRBD1 (6 bases). V lost 3 bases and J lost 5, with 15 bases in between. The germline gives CDR1 SGHDT, CDR2 YYEEEE. This CDR3 contains 15 residues.

The chain has TRBV5-1 and TRBJ2-5, with TRBD2 as a possible D gene (5 bases). Trimming took 0 bases from V and 0 from J, leaving 9 bases between them. CDR3 length: 15 residues. Germline V gives CDR1 SGHRS, CDR2 YFSETQ. CDR3 nucleotide sequence: TGCGCCAGCAGCTTGGAAACGGGGTACCAAGAGACCCAGTACTTC. This encodes CASSLETGYQETQYF.

The V gene is TRBV19, the J gene TRBJ1-1, with D perhaps TRBD1 (6 bases). Germline CDR1 is LNHDA and CDR2 is SQIVND (reference sequence). The CDR3 contains 16 residues. V lost 5 bases and J 0 bases, leaving 16 bases between the germline ends. CDR3 residues: CASSVSPGQLNTEAFF. DNA for the CDR3: TGTGCCAGTAGTGTATCACCGGGACAACTGAACACTGAAGCTTTCTTT.

This clonotype has a count of ten or more. The chain couples TRBV2 to TRBJ2-5, with D perhaps matching TRBD1 (5 bases). The CDR3 loop spans 13 amino acids. The germline V and J ends were trimmed by 6 bases and 2 bases, with 10 bases remaining between them. The germline V gene encodes CDR1 SNHLY and CDR2 FYNNEI. Here the CDR3 reads CASSPDIQETQYF. The CDR3 DNA reads TGTGCCAGCAGCCCGGACATACAAGAGACCCAGTACTTC.